A single sample is the source of the 10 T cell receptor beta chains below, sequenced in a study of PD-L1 blockade in urothelial cancer. Produced via immunoSEQ multiplex PCR; TCRdb's table is partial and in-frame only. This table holds about 29,000 clones, around 84% found once. The time point is: peripheral blood 6 weeks after treatment start. The sequencing used PBMCs, collected around atezolizumab (anti-PD-L1) treatment. All receptors derive from a man aged 65 to 85 with urothelial cancer.

The chain couples TRBV7-9 to TRBJ2-5, with D perhaps TRBD1 (6 bases). Per the germline V gene, CDR1 is SEHNR and CDR2 is FQNEAQ (reference sequence). V was clipped by 5 bases and J by 3 bases, with 13 bases between them. This CDR3 comprises 14 residues. The CDR3 protein is CASSPWDKEETQYF. CDR3 DNA sequence: TGTGCCAGCAGCCCATGGGACAAGGAAGAGACCCAGTACTTC. The whole variable domain, remainder taken from reference TRBV7-9 and TRBJ2-5, is DTGVSQNPRHKITKRGQNVTFRCDPISEHNRLYWYRQTLGQGPEFLTYFQNEAQLEKSRLLSDRFSAERPKGSFSTLEIQRTEQGDSAMYLCASSPWDKEETQYFGPGTRLLVL.

The gene calls are TRBV5-8 and TRBJ1-6; TRBD1 agrees at 7 bases. Unmatched junction bases numbered 8, after V lost 4 bases and J lost 7 bases. CDR3 length: 15 amino acids. Germline assignment: CDR1 SGHTS and CDR2 YDEGEE. Here the CDR3 DNA reads TGTGCCAGCAGCCGACTGGGACAGACGAATTCACCCCTCCACTTT. It is translated as CASSRLGQTNSPLHF.

This clone was seen more than once but under ten times. This rearrangement joins TRBV2 to TRBJ1-6, with 7 positions matching TRBD1. CDR1 SNHLY and CDR2 FYNNEI come from the germline V gene. V lost 7 bases, J lost 7 bases, and 7 bases stayed unmatched. The CDR3 is 14 residues long. The CDR3 reads CASTIQGTNSPLHF. The CDR3 nucleotides are TGTGCCAGCACCATACAGGGGACGAATTCACCCCTCCACTTT.

The V call is TRBV4-2, the J call TRBJ1-6; D may be TRBD1 (5 bases). Germline V gene lookup returns CDR1 LGHNA and CDR2 YNFKEQ. CDR3 length: 16 amino acids. Between the trimmed V and J ends, which lost 0 bases and 5 bases, there was a span of 11 bases. Here the CDR3 reads CASSQEAGQNNSPLHF. CDR3 coding DNA: TGTGCCAGCAGCCAAGAGGCCGGACAAAATAATTCACCCCTCCACTTT.

The J gene is TRBJ2-7, the V gene TRBV10-3; TRBD1 agrees at 9 bases. The CDR3 runs to 15 residues. The junction had 8 bases not matched to a gene; V was cut back by 5 bases and J by 3 bases. Per the germline V gene, CDR1 is ENHRY and CDR2 is SYGVKD. CDR3 protein: CAISFGTGFSYEQYF. The CDR3 DNA reads TGTGCCATCAGTTTTGGGACAGGGTTTAGCTACGAGCAGTACTTC.

In DNA, the CDR3 is TGTGCCAGCAGCCAAGCTACAGGGGGCAGGACTGAAGCTTTCTTT. Translated, it gives CASSQATGGRTEAFF. The chain employs TRBV4-2 and TRBJ1-1, with TRBD1 matching 9 bases. CDR3 length: 15 residues. CDR1 and CDR2 from the germline V gene are LGHNA and YNFKEQ. V lost 1 base and J lost 5; bases outside the gene matches: 5.

This chain connects TRBV19 to TRBJ2-2, with D maybe TRBD2 (6 bases). The V gene lost 7 bases and the J gene lost 6 bases, with 18 bases spanning the gap. Germline V gene lookup returns CDR1 LNHDA and CDR2 SQIVND (reference sequence). The CDR3 is 15 residues long. The CDR3 coding sequence is TGTGCCAGTACCCCAGGCGGGGTAGGAGCCGGGGAGCTGTTTTTT. This gives the protein CASTPGGVGAGELFF.

The J gene is TRBJ2-3, the V gene TRBV2, with TRBD2 matching 7 bases. The V and J ends lost 9 bases and 2 bases, in that order; junction bases with no gene match: 8. From germline, CDR1 is SNHLY and CDR2 FYNNEI. This CDR3 region has 14 residues. The CDR3 is CASRLRGTTDTQYF. CDR3 nucleotides: TGTGCCAGTCGGCTGCGGGGGACCACAGATACGCAGTATTTT.

This clone was detected only a few times. The rearrangement links TRBV6-1 to TRBJ1-4; 7 bases map to TRBD1. This CDR3 contains 15 residues. Germline assignment: CDR1 MNHNS and CDR2 SASEGT. J was trimmed by 7 bases and V by 6 bases; bases with no gene match: 11. CDR3 in amino acids: CASSERPGGGEKLFF. The CDR3 region has the DNA TGTGCCAGCAGCGAGAGGCCAGGGGGTGGTGAAAAACTGTTTTTT.

This clone was seen once. CDR3: CASSLRDRTSDTQYF. The DNA of the CDR3 is TGCGCCAGCAGCCTCCGGGACAGAACCTCAGATACGCAGTATTTT. V usage is TRBV5-1 and J usage is TRBJ2-3, with 7 bases matching TRBD1. V shed 4 bases, J shed 4 bases, and the junction held 9 bases outside the gene matches. CDR1 SGHRS and CDR2 YFSETQ come from the germline V gene. CDR3 length: 15 amino acids.